The 18 T cell receptor beta chains below all came from one sample that was sequenced in a study of control samples from healthy donors and cancer patients. Assay: immunoSEQ multiplex PCR; the TCRdb copy retains only in-frame clones and omits some. Here the sample spans tens of thousands of clones, roughly 86% being singletons. The specimen was PBMCs. The receptors shown here come from a woman aged 55-70 years with lung cancer.

In DNA, the CDR3 is TGTGCCAGCAGCTTAAAACTACTAGCCGGGATCCACGAGCAGTACTTC. It yields the protein CASSLKLLAGIHEQYF. The chain carries TRBV7-3 and TRBJ2-7; possibly TRBD2 for D (6 bases). Germline V gene sequence: CDR1 SGHTA, CDR2 FQGTGA. Trimming pared 1 base from V and 5 bases from J, leaving 18 bases between. This CDR3 contains 16 residues.

This clone was counted only a few times. The chain employs TRBV10-3 and TRBJ2-5; D call uncertain. V dropped 1 base and J dropped 3 bases, with 6 bases sitting between them. The V gene's germline CDR1 is ENHRY and CDR2 SYGVKD. The CDR3 length is 13 residues. CDR3 bases: TGTGCCATCAGTGAGTACCCGGAAGAGACCCAGTACTTC. Translation gives CAISEYPEETQYF.

Within the sample, this clone is medium-sized. V usage is TRBV7-3 and J usage is TRBJ1-3, with a tentative D call TRBD1 (6 bases). The V end was cut by 6 bases, the J end by 8 bases, with 20 bases between. The CDR3 extends over 15 amino acids. Looked up from germline, CDR1 is SGHTA and CDR2 is FQGTGA. The CDR3 protein is CASRPKAGAFHTIYF. CDR3 nucleotides: TGTGCCAGCAGGCCCAAGGCAGGGGCTTTCCACACCATATATTTT.

The gene calls are TRBV25-1 and TRBJ1-3; 7 nucleotides match TRBD1. V gave up 3 bases and J gave up 5 bases; unmatched junction bases: 7. This CDR3 is 15 amino acids long. Germline V gene lookup returns CDR1 MGHDK and CDR2 SYGVNS. The CDR3 loop reads CASSDLTGSRNTIYF. The CDR3 coding sequence is TGTGCCAGCAGTGACCTGACAGGGTCCCGAAACACCATATATTTT.

This clone was detected only once. The rearrangement uses TRBV3-1 (or the pseudogene TRBV3-2) and TRBJ1-3; the D is unclear. Trimming left V 0 bases short and J 3 bases short, with 3 bases between. From germline, CDR1 is LGHDT and CDR2 YNNKEL (reference sequence). The CDR3 is 13 residues long. CDR3 nucleotides: TGTGCCAGCAGCCAAGATCTTGGAAACACCATATATTTT. Encoded protein: CASSQDLGNTIYF.

The chain recombines TRBV28 with TRBJ2-7, with TRBD1 matching 7 bases. The CDR3 has 12 residues. Germline CDR1 is MDHEN and CDR2 is SYDVKM. As DNA, the CDR3 is TGTGCTCCTGACAGGGAACCCTACGAGCAGTACTTC. This gives the protein CAPDREPYEQYF.

The chain couples TRBV4-1 to TRBJ2-5, with 7 bases matching TRBD2. Trimming at V came to 4 bases and at J to 5 bases, leaving 10 bases not matched to a gene. This CDR3 has 15 amino acids. Per germline, CDR1 MGHRA and CDR2 YSYEKL. CDR3 loop: CASSPSEGRAETQYF. In DNA, the CDR3 is TGCGCCAGCAGCCCCTCGGAAGGGAGGGCGGAGACCCAGTACTTC.

The gene calls are TRBV2 and TRBJ2-5; 8 positions match TRBD2. J gave up 7 bases and V 5 bases, and 6 bases lay outside the gene matches. CDR3 length: 13 amino acids. Germline V gives CDR1 SNHLY, CDR2 FYNNEI. The CDR3 DNA is TGTGCCAGCAGTAGGACTAGCTTAGGGACCCAGTACTTC. It codes for CASSRTSLGTQYF.

The gene calls are TRBV21-1 and TRBJ2-1; TRBD2, the table's D call, was not compared with the DNA. TRBV21-1 is a pseudogene segment. The CDR3 length is 14 residues. CDR3 in amino acids: CASSSERRTSDTFF. DNA for the CDR3: TGTGCCAGCAGCTCCGAGAGGAGGACTAGCGATACGTTCTTC.

This chain uses TRBV18 with TRBJ2-1; 15 bases match TRBD2. CDR3 length equals 16 residues. V lost 1 base and J lost 7; bases outside the gene matches: 2. The V gene's germline CDR1 is KGHSH and CDR2 LQKENI. The CDR3 DNA is TGTGCCAGCTCACCACGAGGGACTAGCGGGGGGAATGAGCAGTTCTTC. Its translation is CASSPRGTSGGNEQFF.

The chain couples TRBV4-1 to TRBJ1-2; perhaps TRBD1 as D (5 bases). V lost 4 bases to trimming and J lost 3 bases, with 15 bases between them. CDR3 length equals 15 residues. The germline gives CDR1 MGHRA, CDR2 YSYEKL. The CDR3 DNA reads TGCGCCAGCAGCCGCCTAAGAAGAGGGGACTATGGCTACACCTTC. Translation: CASSRLRRGDYGYTF.

The J gene is TRBJ2-2, the V gene TRBV30; 9 nucleotides line up with TRBD1. The CDR3 loop spans 16 amino acids. The V gene end was trimmed by 4 bases and the J gene end by 4 bases; junction bases not matched to a gene: 10. Germline CDR1 reads GTSNPN; CDR2 reads SVGIG (reference sequence). The CDR3 region has the DNA TGTGCCTGGACCCGGGACAGGGTTGGCGGCACCGGGGAGCTGTTTTTT. Its translation is CAWTRDRVGGTGELFF.

Only one count was recorded for this clone. The chain recombines TRBV25-1 with TRBJ2-3; maybe TRBD2 (6 bases). Germline lookup yields CDR1 MGHDK and CDR2 SYGVNS. This CDR3 spans 14 amino acids. V was trimmed by 3 bases and J by 6 bases, leaving 13 bases between them. CDR3 in amino acids: CASSETSSLDTQYF. CDR3 DNA: TGTGCCAGCAGTGAGACTAGTAGTCTGGATACGCAGTATTTT.

J is TRBJ2-5 and V is TRBV28; TRBD2 matches 9 bases. Germline-derived CDR1 and CDR2 are MDHEN and SYDVKM. The CDR3 loop spans 14 amino acids. With V trimmed by 7 bases and J by 6 bases, 9 bases remained unmatched. CDR3 bases: TGTGCCAGCAAGGGCGGGGGGGCCGGTAAGACCCAGTACTTC. It is translated as CASKGGGAGKTQYF.

The gene calls are TRBV9 and TRBJ2-3; 10 bases line up with TRBD2. Unmatched junction bases numbered 4, after V lost 4 bases and J lost 5 bases. The CDR3 is made up of 14 amino acids. Germline-derived CDR1 and CDR2 are SGDLS and YYNGEE. This chain's CDR3 is CASSNRLAGDTQYF. The CDR3 DNA follows: TGTGCCAGCAGCAACCGACTAGCGGGAGATACGCAGTATTTT.

The rearrangement joins TRBV3-1 (or the pseudogene TRBV3-2) to TRBJ2-1; no reliable D call. CDR1 is LGHDT and CDR2 is YNNKEL in the germline V gene (reference sequence). V gave up 3 bases and J gave up 5 bases, with 8 bases separating them. CDR3 length equals 13 residues. CDR3: CASSQNLHNEQFF. The DNA for the CDR3 is TGTGCCAGCAGCCAGAACCTTCACAATGAGCAGTTCTTC.

The gene calls are TRBV14 and TRBJ2-2; D gene uncertain. The CDR3 length is 13 residues. Germline V gives CDR1 SGHDN, CDR2 FVKESK. With 5 bases removed from V and 5 bases from J, the gap between germline ends came to 9 bases. CDR3 in DNA: TGTGCCAGCAGCGTAGAGTGGACCGGGGAGCTGTTTTTT. Its translation is CASSVEWTGELFF.

The chain links TRBV5-1 to TRBJ1-5; 10 bases align to TRBD1. The CDR3 runs 15 residues. V shed 0 bases and J 6 bases; nucleotides not matched to a gene: 3. CDR1 is SGHRS, CDR2 YFSETQ, per germline. CDR3 in DNA: TGCGCCAGCAGCTTGGGACAGGGGGCAGGTCAGCCCCAGCATTTT. Residues: CASSLGQGAGQPQHF.